This T cell receptor (beta chain) emerged from a study of cytomegalovirus exposure and HLA in healthy donors. Overall study results and limits: A missense DCLRE1C variant was associated with V- and J-gene trimming of TCR beta chains in a later analysis, and an independent cohort replicated the association.

This clone was counted between two and nine times. Its antigen is unknown. The CDR3 has 14 amino acids. Germline V gives CDR1 MNHNS, CDR2 SASEGT. The ends were cut back, 2 bases at V and 7 bases at J, with 12 bases in the middle. 13 Jbeta primers and 60 Vbeta primers were used for the PCR. The data were produced by immunoSEQ multiplex PCR, yet TCRdb's version contains in-frame clones alone and is incomplete. Of about 160,000 clones in the sample, more than 70% are singletons; the top ten hold about 6.3%. The sequencing sample was made of PBMCs. This clonotype was sampled from a male donor in good health and CMV-seropositive. V and J are TRBV6-1 and TRBJ1-5; D may be TRBD1 (6 bases). The CDR3 reads CASSEYVQGQPQHF. The CDR3 DNA sequence: TGTGCCAGCAGTGAATATGTCCAGGGGCAGCCCCAGCATTTT.